This T cell receptor (beta chain) was profiled in a study of beta chain features in type 1 diabetes. In the case of this clone: No antigen is known for it.

Expressed TCRB transcripts were sequenced because the isolated RNA had all been reverse transcribed beforehand. Only in-frame clones appear in the TCRdb table, and some are missing; sequencing was by immunoSEQ multiplex PCR. The profile shows about 53,000 clones, 60% to 70% of them singletons. Sorting of CD4+ naive, central memory, regulatory and stem cell-like memory cells was performed via CD45RO/CCR7/CD25/CD127/CD95/CD27. Study outcomes and limitations: Reduced insertions and increased deletions marked VDJ junctions in type 1 diabetes patients. Shorter TCRB CDR3s, moderately but significantly so, were found in Type 1 diabetes patients in all four CD4+ subsets. Short templates might get an advantage during PCR, and this would be equal in patients and controls.

J was trimmed by 5 bases and V by 0 bases; bases with no gene match: 7. This CDR3 spans 15 amino acids. The chain is built from TRBV5-7 and TRBJ2-7; 8 positions match TRBD2. TRBV5-7 is sorted into the ORF group, with uncertain function. The TCR comes from a woman in her twenties or thirties with type 1 diabetes. The sequenced material came from stem cell memory CD4+ T cells from blood. CDR3: CASSLGSGGPHEQYF. DNA for the CDR3: TGTGCCAGCAGCTTGGGATCGGGAGGGCCCCACGAGCAGTACTTC.